This T cell receptor (beta chain) was sequenced in a study of blood T cell repertoires in COVID-19. Turning to the study itself: The United States, Italy and Spain supplied acute and convalescent COVID-19 samples. T cells, B-cell-depleted T cells, or PBMCs supplied cDNA or gDNA.

The CDR3 runs 14 residues. Germline CDR1 is SGHDT and CDR2 is YYEEEE. J was trimmed by 4 bases and V by 0 bases; bases with no gene match: 3. Authors' methods: The assay estimated nucleated cells by amplifying reference gene primers. Clones were sequenced by immunoSEQ multiplex PCR, and TCRdb holds only the in-frame ones, with some missing. The V and J calls and clone size are taken from that table; D and trimming were inferred from the DNA. The table has 90,000 to 120,000 clones, roughly 88% seen once. The chain couples TRBV5-6 to TRBJ1-2, with TRBD1 identical over 7 bases. The clonotype comes from a human donor in a cohort sampled during active COVID-19. The sample taken for sequencing was peripheral blood. Here the CDR3 reads CASSLGAGGYGYTF. CDR3 DNA: TGTGCCAGCAGCTTGGGGGCAGGGGGCTATGGCTACACCTTC.